The 4 T cell receptor beta chains presented below share a single source sample, sequenced in a study of response to subunit inactivated influenza vaccine. MiXCR, run by TCRdb on the RT-PCR reads, gives a single entry per CDR3 protein. This sample has 700,000 to 800,000 distinct CDR3 sequences; under 20% occur once, and the top ten carry 11%. Specimen: PBMCs from blood, collected more than 4 days after vaccination. The source is a man aged 45-65 years who received an inactivated influenza vaccine.

The table lists this clonotype with many counts. V and J are TRBV7-9 and TRBJ2-2, with 9 bases identical to TRBD2. This CDR3 has 17 amino acids. The V and J ends lost 5 bases and 2 bases, in that order; junction bases with no gene match: 9. CDR1 and CDR2 from the germline V gene are SEHNR and FQNEAQ (reference sequence). CDR3 region: CASSTRTSGPNTGELFF. Here the CDR3 DNA reads TGTGCCAGCAGCACACGTACTAGCGGGCCTAACACCGGGGAGCTGTTTTTT.

The chain is built from TRBV5-1 and TRBJ2-3, with 8 bases lining up with TRBD1. CDR3 length equals 16 residues. V lost 0 bases, J lost 5 bases, and 8 bases stayed unmatched. Germline V gene sequence: CDR1 SGHRS, CDR2 YFSETQ. As DNA, the CDR3 is TGCGCCAGCAGCTTGGCCAGGCAGGGGGCGGGAGATACGCAGTATTTT. Translation: CASSLARQGAGDTQYF.

This clonotype occurred many times. The chain has TRBV29-1 and TRBJ1-1, with D possibly matching TRBD1 (6 bases). Trimming pared 1 base from V and 6 bases from J, leaving 9 bases between. Germline V gives CDR1 SQVTM, CDR2 ANQGSEA. CDR3 length: 12 residues. This chain's CDR3 is CSVEGGGPEAFF. The CDR3 DNA follows: TGCAGCGTTGAAGGGGGGGGGCCTGAAGCTTTCTTT.

This clonotype was detected many times. The CDR3 bases are TGTGCCAGCAGCCAAGGTCCCCGAGGGGGCACAGATACGCAGTATTTT. This gives the protein CASSQGPRGGTDTQYF. V is TRBV14 and J is TRBJ2-3; either TRBD1 or TRBD2 may fit D (5 bases each). The CDR3 has 16 residues. Germline V gives CDR1 SGHDN, CDR2 FVKESK. Trimming pared 1 base from V and 1 base from J, leaving 12 bases between. Supplemented by reference TRBV14 and TRBJ2-3, the full variable domain reads EAGVTQFPSHSVIEKGQTVTLRCDPISGHDNLYWYRRVMGKEIKFLLHFVKESKQDESGMPNNRFLAERTGGTYSTLKVQPAELEDSGVYFCASSQGPRGGTDTQYFGPGTRLTVL.